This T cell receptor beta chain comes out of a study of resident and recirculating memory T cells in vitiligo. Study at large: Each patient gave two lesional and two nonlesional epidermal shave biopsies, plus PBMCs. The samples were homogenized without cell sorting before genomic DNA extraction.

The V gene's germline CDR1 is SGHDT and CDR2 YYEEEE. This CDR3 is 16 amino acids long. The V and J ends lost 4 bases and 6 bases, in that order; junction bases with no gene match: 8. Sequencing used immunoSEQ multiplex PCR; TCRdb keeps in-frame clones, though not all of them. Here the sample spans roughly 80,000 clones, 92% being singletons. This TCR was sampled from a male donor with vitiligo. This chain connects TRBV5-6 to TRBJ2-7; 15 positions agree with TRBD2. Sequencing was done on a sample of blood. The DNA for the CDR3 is TGTGCCAGCAGCCCGGGACTAGCGGGAGGAAAGTCCGAGCAGTACTTC. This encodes CASSPGLAGGKSEQYF.